This T cell receptor beta chain originates from a study of identical twins. The CDR3 has 14 residues. From germline, CDR1 is ENHRY and CDR2 SYGVKD. V was trimmed by 0 bases and J by 8 bases, leaving 13 bases between them. Findings of the study overall: Invariant MAIT and iNKT cells are populations that could partly confound zero-insertion analyses. Conclusions came from cross-sectional statistical analysis, not from following the same donors. Out-of-frame alpha sequences common to twins were enriched for low generation probability.

Unique molecular identifiers were present on cDNA, and template switching added a universal primer site. TCRdb re-called the 5' RACE reads with MiXCR, one entry per CDR3 protein. The table shows around 1.7 million distinct CDR3 sequences, with around a third occurring only once. Comment on this clonotype: No antigen is known for it.

The sequenced sample was cord blood. This chain joins TRBV10-3 and TRBJ1-1; tentative D call: TRBD1 (5 bases). The sequence was collected from a newborn girl in good health. CDR3 DNA: TGTGCCATCAGTGAGTCGTCGCAGGGAATGGAAGCTTTCTTT. Translating gives CAISESSQGMEAFF.